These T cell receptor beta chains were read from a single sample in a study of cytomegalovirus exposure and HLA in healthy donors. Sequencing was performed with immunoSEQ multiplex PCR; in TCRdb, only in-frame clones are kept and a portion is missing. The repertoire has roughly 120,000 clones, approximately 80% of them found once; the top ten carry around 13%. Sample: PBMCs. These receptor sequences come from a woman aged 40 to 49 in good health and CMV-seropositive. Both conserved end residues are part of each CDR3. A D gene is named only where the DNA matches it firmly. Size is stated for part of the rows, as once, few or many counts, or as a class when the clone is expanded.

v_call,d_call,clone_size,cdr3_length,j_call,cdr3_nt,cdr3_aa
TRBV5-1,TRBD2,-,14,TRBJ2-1,TGCGCCAGCAGCTTCGGGACTAGCGGGGTGGAGCAGTTCTTC,CASSFGTSGVEQFF
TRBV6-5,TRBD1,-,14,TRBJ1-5,TGTGCCAGCAGCCGCCGACAGGGTGGTCAGCCCCAGCATTTT,CASSRRQGGQPQHF
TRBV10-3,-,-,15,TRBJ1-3,TGTGCCATCAGTGCGCGGGGTGTGTCTGGAAACACCATATATTTT,CAISARGVSGNTIYF
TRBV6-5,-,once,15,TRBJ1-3,TGTGCCAGCGCCGTGTCGGGGGGGTCGAGAAACACCATATATTTT,CASAVSGGSRNTIYF
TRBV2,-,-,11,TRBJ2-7,TGTGCCAGCAGTGAAACAGACGAGCAGTACTTC,CASSETDEQYF
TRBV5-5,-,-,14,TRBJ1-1,TGTGCCAGCAGCCCTATGCCCGTGAACACTGAAGCTTTCTTT,CASSPMPVNTEAFF
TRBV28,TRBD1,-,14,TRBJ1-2,TGTGCCAGCAGTTTAGGACAGGCGTCCTATGGCTACACCTTC,CASSLGQASYGYTF
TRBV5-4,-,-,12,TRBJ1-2,TGTGCCAGCAGCTTGGAGGGGATCGGCTACACCTTC,CASSLEGIGYTF
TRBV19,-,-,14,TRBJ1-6,TGTGCCAGTAGTCGCACGATGCCAGGTTCACCCCTCCACTTT,CASSRTMPGSPLHF
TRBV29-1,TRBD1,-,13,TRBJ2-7,TGCAGCGTGAGACAGGGGCTCTCCTACGAGCAGTACTTC,CSVRQGLSYEQYF
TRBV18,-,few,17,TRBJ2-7,TGTGCCAGCTCAAGTTCAGTGGCGGGCGGGGGCGCCTACGAGCAGTACTTC,CASSSSVAGGGAYEQYF
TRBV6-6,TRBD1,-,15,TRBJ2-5,TGTGCCAGCAGTTCAGCCCGGACAGGCTCAGAGACCCAGTACTTC,CASSSARTGSETQYF
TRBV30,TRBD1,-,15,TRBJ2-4,TGTGCCTGGTCTGCAGGGGGCGAGAGTCAAAACATTCAGTACTTC,CAWSAGGESQNIQYF
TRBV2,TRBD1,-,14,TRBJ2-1,TGTGCCAGCAGTGAAAGGACAGGGGTCCATGAGCAGTTCTTC,CASSERTGVHEQFF
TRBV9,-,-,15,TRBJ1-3,TGTGCCAGCAGCGAGGGGGTGGGCTCTGGAAACACCATATATTTT,CASSEGVGSGNTIYF
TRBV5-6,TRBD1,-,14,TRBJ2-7,TGTGCCCCCAACCTAAGGGGGCCGTCCTACGAGCAGTACTTC,CAPNLRGPSYEQYF
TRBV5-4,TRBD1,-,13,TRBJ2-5,TGTGCCAGCAGCTGGACAGGGGAAGAGACCCAGTACTTC,CASSWTGEETQYF
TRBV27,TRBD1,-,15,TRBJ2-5,TGTGCCAGCAGTCTTCTAGGGACAGTTCAAGAGACCCAGTACTTC,CASSLLGTVQETQYF
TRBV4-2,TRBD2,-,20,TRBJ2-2,TGTGCCAGCAGCCAAACACCGGGACTAGCGGGACCAGGTCCCACCGGGGAGCTGTTTTTT,CASSQTPGLAGPGPTGELFF
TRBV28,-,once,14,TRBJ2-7,TGTGCCAGCAGTTTATCGGGGAGCTCCTACGAGCAGTACTTC,CASSLSGSSYEQYF
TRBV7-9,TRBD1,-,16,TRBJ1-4,TGTTCCAGCAGCTTCGGACAGGGGGCTTTGGGAGAAAAACTGTTTTTT,CSSSFGQGALGEKLFF
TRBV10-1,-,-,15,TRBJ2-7,TGCGCCAGCAGTGAGTCGGGACTGCGGTCCTCCGAGCAGTACTTC,CASSESGLRSSEQYF
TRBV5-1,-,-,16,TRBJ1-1,TGCGCCAGCAGCTTGAAGGGAGGGGGGGCGGGCACTGAAGCTTTCTTT,CASSLKGGGAGTEAFF
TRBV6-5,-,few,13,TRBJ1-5,TGTGCCAGCAGTGCGGAAGGCAATCAGCCCCAGCATTTT,CASSAEGNQPQHF
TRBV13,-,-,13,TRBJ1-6,TGTGCCAGCTCCCCGGGGAGGAATTCACCCCTCCACTTT,CASSPGRNSPLHF
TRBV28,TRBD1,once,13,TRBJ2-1,TGTGCCAGCAGCTGGGACAGGGGGCAGGAGCAGTTCTTC,CASSWDRGQEQFF
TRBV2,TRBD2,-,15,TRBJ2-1,TGTGCCAGCAGTCGACTAGCGGGGGACTACAATGAGCAGTTCTTC,CASSRLAGDYNEQFF
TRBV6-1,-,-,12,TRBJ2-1,TGTGCCAGCAGTGGACGCGGAAGGGAGCAGTTCTTC,CASSGRGREQFF
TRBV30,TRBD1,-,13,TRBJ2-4,TGTGCCTGGGGACAGGGGATGAGGAACATTCAGTACTTC,CAWGQGMRNIQYF
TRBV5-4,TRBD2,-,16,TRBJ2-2,TGTGCCAGCAGCCCAAGTAGCGGGACGAACACCGGGGAGCTGTTTTTT,CASSPSSGTNTGELFF
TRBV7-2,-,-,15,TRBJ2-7,TGTGCCAGCAGCTTAGAGGTAGGACTAACCTACGAGCAGTACTTC,CASSLEVGLTYEQYF
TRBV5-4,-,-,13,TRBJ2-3,TGTGCCAGCACGAGCGGTAGCACAGATACGCAGTATTTT,CASTSGSTDTQYF
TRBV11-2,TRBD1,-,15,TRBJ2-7,TGTGCCAGCAGACCAGTCAGGGACAGAAGCTACGAGCAGTACTTC,CASRPVRDRSYEQYF
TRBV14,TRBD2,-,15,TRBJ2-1,TGTGCCAGCAGCCAAGAGGGAGGGCCAAGAGTTGAGCAGTTCTTC,CASSQEGGPRVEQFF
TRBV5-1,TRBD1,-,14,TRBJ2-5,TGCGCCACCACCCGGGACAGGGGGCAAGAGACCCAGTACTTC,CATTRDRGQETQYF
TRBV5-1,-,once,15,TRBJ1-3,TGCGCCAGCAGCTTTGGGCCGAGCTCTGGAAACACCATATATTTT,CASSFGPSSGNTIYF
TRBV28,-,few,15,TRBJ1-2,TGTGCCAGCAGTTTCCGAGGCCCGATTGGTTATGGCTACACCTTC,CASSFRGPIGYGYTF